This T cell receptor (beta chain) is drawn from a study of beta chain features in type 1 diabetes. Since all of the isolated RNA was reverse transcribed, expressed TCRB transcripts were what got sequenced. Sequencing of naive, central memory and regulatory T cell samples gave an average of around 3.8 million reads. TCRdb's table, derived via immunoSEQ multiplex PCR, lists solely in-frame clones and lacks some. This sample yields a few hundred thousand clones, of which less than 35% are seen a single time; roughly 4% belongs to the top ten. This clone turned up a few times. The antigen is undetermined. V was clipped by 1 base and J by 2 bases; unmatched bases: 0. CDR3 length: 15 amino acids. CDR1 is LNHNV and CDR2 is YYDKDF in the germline V gene (reference sequence). Whole-study findings and limits: The study found moderately but significantly shorter TCRB CDR3s in all four CD4+ subsets of Type 1 diabetes patients. Any HLA effect on TCRB rearrangement was left unresolved by small sub-analyses. High-TCR-expressing cells could be over-represented by cDNA sequencing.

The sample comprised central memory CD4+ T cells from blood. This TCR was recovered from a young man in good health. The chain joins TRBV15 to TRBJ2-5; 11 nucleotides match TRBD2. This CDR3 is CATSRGTSGQETQYF. The CDR3 nucleotides are TGTGCCACCAGCAGAGGGACTAGCGGGCAAGAGACCCAGTACTTC.